This paragraph covers one T cell receptor (beta chain) sequence. This sample was taken from a study of technical replicates of blood from a handful of donors. CDR3 size: 15 residues. V lost 6 bases, J lost 3 bases, and 6 bases stayed unmatched. Germline CDR1 and CDR2: SQVTM and ANQGSEA. Assay used: immunoSEQ multiplex PCR; TCRdb lists only in-frame clones, some missing. The sample lists some 80,000 clones; around 94% were seen once. This receptor was identified in a human donor in good health. The sample consisted of T cells isolated from PBMCs. The genes are TRBV29-1 and TRBJ2-1, with 12 bases that match TRBD2. The CDR3 DNA reads as TGCAGCGTCGCACGACTAGCGGGAGTCTACAATGAGCAGTTCTTC. The encoded protein is CSVARLAGVYNEQFF.